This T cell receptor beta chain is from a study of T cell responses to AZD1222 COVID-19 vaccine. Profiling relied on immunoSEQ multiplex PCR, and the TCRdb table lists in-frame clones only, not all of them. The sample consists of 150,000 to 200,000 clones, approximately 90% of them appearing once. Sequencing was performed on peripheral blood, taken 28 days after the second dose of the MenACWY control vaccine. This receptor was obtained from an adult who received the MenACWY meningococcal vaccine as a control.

CDR3 nucleotides: TGTGCCAGCAGCTTTATTTATACCGGGGAGCTGTTTTTT. The encoded protein is CASSFIYTGELFF. The chain recombines TRBV11-2 with TRBJ2-2; D uncertain. The CDR3 runs 13 residues. Germline V gene sequence: CDR1 SGHAT, CDR2 FQNNGV. The V end lost 3 bases, the J end lost 5 bases, and 7 bases lay between the germline ends.